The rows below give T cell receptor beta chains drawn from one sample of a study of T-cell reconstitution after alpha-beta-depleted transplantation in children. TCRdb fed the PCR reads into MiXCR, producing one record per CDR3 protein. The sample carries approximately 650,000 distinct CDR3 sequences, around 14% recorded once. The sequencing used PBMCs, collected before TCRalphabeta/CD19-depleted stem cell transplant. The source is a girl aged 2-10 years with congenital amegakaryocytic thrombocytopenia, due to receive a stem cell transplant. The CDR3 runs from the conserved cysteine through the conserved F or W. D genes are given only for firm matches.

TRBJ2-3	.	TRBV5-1	CASSWVLEGGGDTQYF
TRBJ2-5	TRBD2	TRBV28	CASSDLEVDERERETQYF
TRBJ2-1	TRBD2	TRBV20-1	CSAAAGGLLGFRQFF
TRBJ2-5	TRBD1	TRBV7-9	CASNLQGIQETQYF
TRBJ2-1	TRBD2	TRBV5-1	CASSPLAGDASEQFF
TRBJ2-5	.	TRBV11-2	CASSLDRTEETQYF
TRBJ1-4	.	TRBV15	CATSRPARGGGNEKLFF
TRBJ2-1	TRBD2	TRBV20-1	CSGLAGDWYNEQFF
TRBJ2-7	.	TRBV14	CASSQVSGLGEQYF
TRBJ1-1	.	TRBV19	CASSIQDGMNTEAFF
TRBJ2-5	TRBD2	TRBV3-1	CACASGTSGRTQETQYF
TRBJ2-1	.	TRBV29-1	CSVEGVLEFSSSYNEQFF
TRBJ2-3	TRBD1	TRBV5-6	CASSAAGTGSDTQYF
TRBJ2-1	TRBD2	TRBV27	CASSSPGRWGNEQFF
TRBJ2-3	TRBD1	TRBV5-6	CASSLLEGGAADTQYF
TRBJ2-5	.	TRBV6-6	CASSPPETQYF
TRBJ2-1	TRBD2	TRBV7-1	CASSSTILRSSGTDVSSYNEQFF
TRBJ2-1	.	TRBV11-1	CASSLGSGPYADEQFF
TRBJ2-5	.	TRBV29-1	CSVEMAGSQETQYF
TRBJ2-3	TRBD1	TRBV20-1	CSARDPTGQGADTQYF
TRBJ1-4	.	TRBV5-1	CASSFQSATNEKLFF
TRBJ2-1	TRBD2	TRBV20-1	CSATTSGRINEQFF
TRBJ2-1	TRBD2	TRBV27	CASSLGSGRAVEQFF
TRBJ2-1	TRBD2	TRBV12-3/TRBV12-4	CASSFGGRADEQFF
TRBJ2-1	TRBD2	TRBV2	CASSASPSGGSYNEQFF
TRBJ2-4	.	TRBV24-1	CATSDSTNIQYF
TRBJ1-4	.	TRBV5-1	CASSLDQGFATNEKLFF
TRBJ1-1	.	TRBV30	CAWSGRGGTEAFF